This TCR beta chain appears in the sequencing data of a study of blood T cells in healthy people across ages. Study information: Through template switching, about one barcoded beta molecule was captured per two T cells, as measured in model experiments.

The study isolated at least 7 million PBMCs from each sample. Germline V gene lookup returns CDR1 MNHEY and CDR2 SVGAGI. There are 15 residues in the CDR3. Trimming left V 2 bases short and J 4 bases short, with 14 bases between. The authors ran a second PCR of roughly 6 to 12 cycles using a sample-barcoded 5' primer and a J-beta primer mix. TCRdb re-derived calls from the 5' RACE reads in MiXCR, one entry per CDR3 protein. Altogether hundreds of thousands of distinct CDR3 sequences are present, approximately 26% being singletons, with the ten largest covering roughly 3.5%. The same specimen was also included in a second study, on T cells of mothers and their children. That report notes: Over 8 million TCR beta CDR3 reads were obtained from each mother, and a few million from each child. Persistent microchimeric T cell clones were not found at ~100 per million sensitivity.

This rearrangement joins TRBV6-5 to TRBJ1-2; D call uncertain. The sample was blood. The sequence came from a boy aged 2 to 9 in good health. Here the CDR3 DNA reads TGTGCCAGCAGTTACAACCCCCGGACTATCTATGGCTACACCTTC. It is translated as CASSYNPRTIYGYTF.